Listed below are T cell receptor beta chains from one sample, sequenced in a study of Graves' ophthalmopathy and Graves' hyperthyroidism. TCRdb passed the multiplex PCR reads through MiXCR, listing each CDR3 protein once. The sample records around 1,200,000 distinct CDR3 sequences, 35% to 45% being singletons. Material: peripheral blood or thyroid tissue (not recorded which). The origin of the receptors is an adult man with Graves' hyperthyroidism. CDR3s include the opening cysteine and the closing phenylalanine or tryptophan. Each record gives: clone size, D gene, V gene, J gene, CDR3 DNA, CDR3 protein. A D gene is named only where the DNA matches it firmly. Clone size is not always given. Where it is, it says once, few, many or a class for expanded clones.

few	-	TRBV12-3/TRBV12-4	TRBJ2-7	TGTGCCAGCAGCCAGAACGGGATTTGGGGCCACGAGCAGTACTTC	CASSQNGIWGHEQYF
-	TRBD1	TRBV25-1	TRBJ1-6	TGTGCCAGCACCGTGACAGGGGGGAGTGGTTCACCCCTCCACTTT	CASTVTGGSGSPLHF
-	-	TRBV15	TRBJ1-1	TGTGCCACCAGCAGATATGATGACGGCCCTGAAGCCCTCTTT	CATSRYDDGPEALF
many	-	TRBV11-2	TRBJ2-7	TGTGCCAGCAGTTCGGACGGGACCTACGAGCAGTACTTC	CASSSDGTYEQYF
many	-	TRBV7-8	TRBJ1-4	TGTGCCAGCAGCACCATTAGAGGTGAAAAACTGTTTTTT	CASSTIRGEKLFF
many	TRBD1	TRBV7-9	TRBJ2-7	TGTGCCAGCAGACCCTGGACAGGGTTCGAGCAGTACTTC	CASRPWTGFEQYF
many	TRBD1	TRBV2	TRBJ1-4	TGTGCCAGCAGTGAAGCGGGACAGTCCCATGAAAAACTGTTTTTT	CASSEAGQSHEKLFF
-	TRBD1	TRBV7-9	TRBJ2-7	TGTGCCAGCAGCTTAGAGCGACAGGGTCAGTACGAGCAGTACTTC	CASSLERQGQYEQYF
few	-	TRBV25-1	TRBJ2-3	TGTGCCAGCAGTGGGATAGGGCGCGATACGCAGTATTTT	CASSGIGRDTQYF
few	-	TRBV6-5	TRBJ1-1	TGTGCCAGCGGGATGAGTTCGGCGATCTCTGAAGCTTTCTTT	CASGMSSAISEAFF